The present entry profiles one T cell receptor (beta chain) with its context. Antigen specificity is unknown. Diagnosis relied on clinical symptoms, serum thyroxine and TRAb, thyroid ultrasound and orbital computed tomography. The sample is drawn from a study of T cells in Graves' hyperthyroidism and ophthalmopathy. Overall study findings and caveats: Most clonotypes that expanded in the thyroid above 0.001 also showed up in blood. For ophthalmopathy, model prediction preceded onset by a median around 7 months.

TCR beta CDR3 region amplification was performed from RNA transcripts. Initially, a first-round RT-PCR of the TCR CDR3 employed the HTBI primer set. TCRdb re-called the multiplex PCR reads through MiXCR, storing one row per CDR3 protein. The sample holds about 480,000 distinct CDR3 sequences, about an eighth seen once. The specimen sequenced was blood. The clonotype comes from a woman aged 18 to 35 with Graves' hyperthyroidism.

The CDR3 is CASSLGRGAEAFF. DNA of the CDR3: TGCGCCAGCAGCTTGGGGCGGGGGGCTGAAGCTTTCTTT. The rearrangement links TRBV5-1 to TRBJ1-1, with D possibly being TRBD1 (5 bases). V was shortened by 0 bases and J by 6 bases, with 9 bases between the two germline ends. Germline CDR1 is SGHRS and CDR2 is YFSETQ. The CDR3 has 13 residues.